The clone carrying this T cell receptor beta chain has only one observation. Antigen specificity is unknown. TRBV12-4/TRBJ1-2 clonotypes were amplified with adaptor-ligated barcode primers. TCRdb called the multiplex PCR reads again in MiXCR, with one record for every CDR3 protein. The profile shows 430 or so distinct CDR3 sequences, around 20% of them singletons. Study results and limitations: In terms of TCR gene usage, tumor memory CD4+ T cells clustered together with blood and lymph node memory CD4+ cells, as well as with lymph node naive CD4+ cells. Tumor-infiltrating Treg TCR alpha and beta sequences overlapped most with tumor naive CD4+ T cells, then blood naive. Approximately 13% of tumor Treg sequences matched naive CD4+ cells.

Tregs were sorted as CD4+CD25+CD127-/low cells. Trimming pared 1 base from V and 8 bases from J, leaving 11 bases between. This CDR3 is 13 amino acids long. J is TRBJ1-2 and V is TRBV12-3 or TRBV12-4, with D unclear. This receptor was taken from a female donor with breast cancer. The sample comprised tumor-infiltrating Tregs sorted from the breast tumor. CDR3 protein: CASSLVGAKGYTF. The CDR3 region has the DNA TGTGCCAGCAGTTTAGTGGGAGCGAAAGGCTACACCTTC.